Following are 20 T cell receptor beta chains from one sample sequenced in a study of blood T cell repertoires in COVID-19. The assay was immunoSEQ multiplex PCR, and TCRdb's table has in-frame clones only and misses some. The sample consists of roughly 220,000 clones, 85% of them appearing once. The material sequenced was peripheral blood. The receptors here all came from a man aged 50-60 years who had recovered from COVID-19.

CDR3 sequence: CASSRLTGQYGYTF. CDR3 nucleotides: TGTGCCAGTAGTCGCTTGACAGGGCAGTATGGCTACACCTTC. This chain links TRBV19 with TRBJ1-2; TRBD1 matches at 7 bases. This CDR3 comprises 14 residues. Germline CDR1 is LNHDA and CDR2 is SQIVND (reference sequence). The trim removed 5 bases at V and 5 bases at J, leaving 8 bases unmatched.

V gene TRBV7-8 combines with J gene TRBJ2-2; D might be TRBD2 (6 bases). The CDR3 covers 15 residues. The ends were cut back, 2 bases at V and 5 bases at J, with 12 bases in the middle. The V gene's germline CDR1 is SGHVS and CDR2 FQNEAQ. CDR3 region: CASSLRREWTGELFF. For the CDR3, the DNA is TGTGCCAGCAGCTTAAGGCGGGAATGGACCGGGGAGCTGTTTTTT.

The chain couples TRBV11-2 to TRBJ2-5, with 9 nucleotides matching TRBD2. This CDR3 has 14 residues. The V gene end was trimmed by 3 bases and the J gene end by 5 bases; junction bases not matched to a gene: 4. The germline gives CDR1 SGHAT, CDR2 FQNNGV. The DNA for the CDR3 is TGTGCCAGCAGCTTTAGCGGGAGCCGGGAGACCCAGTACTTC. Protein product: CASSFSGSRETQYF. The full variable domain, in which reference TRBV11-2 and TRBJ2-5 provide the parts outside the CDR3, is EAGVAQSPRYKIIEKRQSVAFWCNPISGHATLYWYQQILGQGPKLLIQFQNNGVVDDSQLPKDRFSAERLKGVDSTLKIQPAKLEDSAVYLCASSFSGSRETQYFGPGTRLLVL.

The CDR3 sequence: CASRSRTGMTYEQYF. As DNA, the CDR3 is TGTGCCAGCAGATCGAGGACAGGGATGACCTACGAGCAGTACTTC. The V and J genes are TRBV27 and TRBJ2-7; 8 bases map to TRBD1. Looked up from germline, CDR1 is MNHEY and CDR2 is SMNVEV (reference sequence). The ends lost 6 bases at V and 2 bases at J; junction bases unmatched: 9. This CDR3 comprises 15 residues.

The chain links TRBV13 to TRBJ2-1; 9 bases align to TRBD2. Germline V gives CDR1 PRHDT, CDR2 FYEKMQ (reference sequence). This CDR3 region has 16 residues. V lost 2 bases, J lost 8 bases, and 10 bases stayed unmatched. CDR3 loop: CASSLQGLASAYEQFF. The CDR3 DNA reads as TGTGCCAGCAGCTTACAGGGACTAGCCTCGGCGTATGAGCAGTTCTTC.

The chain is built from TRBV30 and TRBJ2-2, with D possibly TRBD1 on 6 matching bases. The length of the CDR3 is 13 residues. Trimming took off 4 bases at V and 1 base at J, with 7 bases between the two ends. CDR1 is GTSNPN, CDR2 SVGIG, per germline (reference sequence). The chain's CDR3 is CAWTTGNTGELFF. The CDR3 nucleotides read TGTGCCTGGACGACAGGGAACACCGGGGAGCTGTTTTTT.

V usage is TRBV6-5 and J usage is TRBJ1-1; D not certain. V was cut by 7 bases and J by 5 bases, with 14 bases left in between. The CDR3 covers 13 residues. Germline-derived CDR1 and CDR2 are MNHEY and SVGAGI. The DNA of the CDR3 is TGTGCCAGCATCCTCATCCGCGAGACTGAAGCTTTCTTT. Translated: CASILIRETEAFF.

This chain joins TRBV9 and TRBJ2-7, with a tentative D call TRBD2 (6 bases). This CDR3 contains 16 residues. V was trimmed by 4 bases and J by 0 bases, leaving 17 bases between them. CDR1 and CDR2 (germline): SGDLS, YYNGEE. DNA of the CDR3: TGTGCCAGCAGCCCAGAGGGGCGGGGTTACTCCTACGAGCAGTACTTC. Translation gives CASSPEGRGYSYEQYF.

DNA for the CDR3: TGTGCCAGCAGTCCATTGGCAACGAGCGGGAGGGCCAGGGATACGCAGTATTTT. It yields the protein CASSPLATSGRARDTQYF. This chain uses TRBV27 with TRBJ2-3, with 10 bases aligning to TRBD2. Germline CDR1 reads MNHEY; CDR2 reads SMNVEV (reference sequence). V lost 5 bases to trimming and J lost 6 bases; unmatched junction nucleotides: 17. CDR3 length equals 18 residues.

This clone is a singleton in its sample. This rearrangement joins TRBV3-1 (or the pseudogene TRBV3-2) to TRBJ2-7, with TRBD2 matching 8 bases. Germline trimming cut 0 bases from V and 5 bases from J; bases unmatched to any gene: 12. The CDR3 sequence is 17 residues long. Germline V CDR1 and CDR2: LGHDT, YNNKEL (reference sequence). The CDR3 loop reads CASSQDRSSGGYDEQYF. The CDR3 nucleotides are TGTGCCAGCAGCCAAGATCGAAGCTCGGGAGGGTACGACGAGCAGTACTTC.

This chain links TRBV11-2 with TRBJ2-5; TRBD1 matches at 8 bases. The CDR3 has 15 residues. Germline V lookup: CDR1 SGHAT, CDR2 FQNNGV. The ends lost 2 bases at V and 5 bases at J; junction bases unmatched: 7. The DNA of the CDR3 is TGTGCCAGCAGCTTACGACAGGGGAGAGGGGAGACCCAGTACTTC. Encoded protein: CASSLRQGRGETQYF.

The chain links TRBV27 to TRBJ2-2; the D is unclear. Trimming took 6 bases from V and 5 from J, leaving 13 bases between them. Germline V gene data show CDR1 as MNHEY and CDR2 as SMNVEV (reference sequence). The length of the CDR3 is 14 residues. The CDR3 sequence: CASRQSGLTGELFF. CDR3 DNA: TGTGCCAGCAGGCAGTCAGGTCTGACCGGGGAGCTGTTTTTT.

A word on this clone: Distinct nucleotide sequences in the sample also encode this CDR3. The chain links TRBV18 to TRBJ1-5; 9 bases are a match to TRBD1. V lost 3 bases, J lost 5 bases, and 2 bases stayed unmatched. This CDR3 has 14 residues. Looked up from germline, CDR1 is KGHSH and CDR2 is LQKENI. CDR3 bases: TGTGCCAGCTCACCCGGACAGGGGCATCAGCCCCAGCATTTT. This sequence encodes CASSPGQGHQPQHF.

The genes are TRBV29-1 and TRBJ2-2; D might be TRBD1 (6 bases). CDR1 is SQVTM and CDR2 is ANQGSEA in the germline V gene. This CDR3 is 13 amino acids long. V was trimmed by 7 bases and J by 2 bases, leaving 11 bases between them. CDR3 protein: CSAGDTNTGELFF. The CDR3 DNA reads as TGCAGCGCCGGGGACACCAACACCGGGGAGCTGTTTTTT.

This clone has just one count. This chain links TRBV15 with TRBJ1-2; a weak D match, TRBD1 (5 bases). CDR3 length equals 13 residues. Trimming removed 4 bases from V and 6 bases from J, with 12 bases in between. Germline CDR1 is LNHNV and CDR2 is YYDKDF (reference sequence). The CDR3 sequence is CATSTRVWHGYTF. In nucleotides, the CDR3 is TGTGCCACCAGCACCAGGGTCTGGCATGGCTACACCTTC.

The chain uses TRBV5-1 and TRBJ2-2; D call uncertain. This CDR3 region has 16 residues. V lost 0 bases, J lost 4 bases, and 13 bases lay in between. Germline V CDR1 and CDR2: SGHRS, YFSETQ. The CDR3: CASSLGSPSGTGELFF. Here the CDR3 DNA reads TGCGCCAGCAGCTTGGGCTCCCCGTCGGGCACCGGGGAGCTGTTTTTT. Looking up the rest from reference TRBV5-1 and TRBJ2-2 gives the full variable domain: KAGVTQTPRYLIKTRGQQVTLSCSPISGHRSVSWYQQTPGQGLQFLFEYFSETQRNKGNFPGRFSGRQFSNSRSEMNVSTLELGDSALYLCASSLGSPSGTGELFFGEGSRLTVL.

V and J are TRBV19 and TRBJ2-7; 7 nucleotides align to TRBD1. The CDR3 totals 16 residues. Germline V gives CDR1 LNHDA, CDR2 SQIVND (reference sequence). V shed 4 bases, J shed 3 bases, and the junction held 12 bases outside the gene matches. CDR3 sequence: CASSTQQQGHRYEQYF. The CDR3 DNA reads as TGTGCCAGTAGTACCCAGCAACAGGGGCACCGCTACGAGCAGTACTTC.

The chain uses TRBV6-4 and TRBJ2-6; D perhaps matches TRBD1 (5 bases). The length of the CDR3 is 15 residues. V shed 5 bases and J shed 1 base, with 9 bases lying between them. Germline lookup yields CDR1 MRHNA and CDR2 SNTAGT. CDR3 coding DNA: TGTGCCAGCAGTTATCAGGGTTCTGGGGCCAACGTCCTGACTTTC. Its protein product is CASSYQGSGANVLTF.

The V call is TRBV3-1 (or the pseudogene TRBV3-2), the J call TRBJ2-7; 13 bases match TRBD2. The CDR3 covers 17 residues. Germline CDR1 LGHDT, CDR2 YNNKEL (reference sequence). J lost 0 bases, V lost 1 base, and 3 bases had no gene match. As DNA, the CDR3 is TGTGCCAGCAGCCAAGCGCGGACTAGCGGGAGCTCCTACGAGCAGTACTTC. Its protein is CASSQARTSGSSYEQYF.

The chain is built from TRBV7-9 and TRBJ2-7; 9 bases match TRBD1. This CDR3 has 13 residues. Looked up from germline, CDR1 is SEHNR and CDR2 is FQNEAQ (reference sequence). Trimming took 2 bases from V and 5 from J; bases not matched to a gene: 1. The CDR3 coding sequence is TGTGCCAGCAGCTTAAGGGACAGGGACGAGCAGTACTTC. This codes for CASSLRDRDEQYF.